This passage covers 31 T cell receptor beta chains from one sample sequenced in a study of somatic mutations in cytotoxic T cells in rheumatoid arthritis. Using immunoSEQ multiplex PCR, the repertoire was profiled, and TCRdb retains in-frame clones only, with some absent. The table includes about 4,200 clones, roughly 83% detected once. The source material was CD8+ T cells sorted from blood. The receptors shown here come from an adult with rheumatoid arthritis.

The genes are TRBV5-1 and TRBJ2-2; D perhaps matches TRBD1 (5 bases). Trimming stripped 5 bases from V and 6 bases from J, with 14 bases between. CDR1 and CDR2 from the germline V gene are SGHRS and YFSETQ. This CDR3 has 14 amino acids. CDR3 residues: CASSSRQSPGELFF. CDR3 nucleotide sequence: TGCGCCAGCAGTTCCAGACAGTCCCCCGGGGAGCTGTTTTTT.

The chain carries TRBV4-3 and TRBJ1-5; 9 positions agree with TRBD1. V lost 1 base and J lost 6; bases outside the gene matches: 10. CDR1 LGHNA and CDR2 YSLEER come from the germline V gene. The CDR3 runs 17 residues. The CDR3 here is CASSQVGDREIGQPQHF. As DNA, the CDR3 is TGCGCCAGCAGCCAAGTGGGGGACAGGGAGATCGGTCAGCCCCAGCATTTT.

A single count supports this clone. The gene calls are TRBV27 and TRBJ1-2, with D maybe TRBD1 (6 bases). This CDR3 is built from 13 residues. Germline values: CDR1 MNHEY, CDR2 SMNVEV (reference sequence). V gave up 3 bases and J gave up 8 bases, with 13 bases separating them. CDR3 region: CASSFGGARGYTF. The CDR3 coding sequence is TGTGCCAGCAGTTTTGGGGGGGCGCGGGGCTACACCTTC.

The table lists this clone with a count of one. J is TRBJ2-1 and V is TRBV7-2; 11 bases are shared with TRBD2. CDR3 size: 18 residues. V shed 5 bases and J 0 bases; nucleotides not matched to a gene: 9. Germline values: CDR1 SGHTA, CDR2 FQGNSA. The CDR3: CASSPKTSGISSYNEQFF. The CDR3 DNA follows: TGTGCCAGCAGCCCTAAGACTAGCGGGATTAGCTCCTACAATGAGCAGTTCTTC.

The J gene is TRBJ2-7, the V gene TRBV4-1; 9 nucleotides line up with TRBD1. Germline loops: CDR1 MGHRA, CDR2 YSYEKL. V gave up 5 bases and J gave up 1 base; unmatched junction bases: 6. The CDR3 totals 15 residues. The CDR3 loop is CASSAGQGFSYEQYF. The CDR3, as DNA: TGCGCCAGCAGCGCTGGACAGGGGTTTTCCTACGAGCAGTACTTC.

This clone was seen a handful of times. V and J are TRBV7-9 and TRBJ2-7; 9 positions agree with TRBD1. The germline gives CDR1 SEHNR, CDR2 FQNEAQ (reference sequence). With 5 bases clipped from V and 4 bases from J, the junction kept 3 bases outside the gene matches. The CDR3 sequence is 13 residues long. CDR3 amino acids: CASSPGTGYEQYF. DNA for the CDR3: TGTGCCAGCAGCCCCGGGACAGGGTACGAGCAGTACTTC.

The chain is built from TRBV6-1 and TRBJ1-1; D possibly corresponds to TRBD1 (5 bases). Germline CDR1 MNHNS, CDR2 SASEGT. The CDR3 is 10 amino acids. V lost 11 bases and J lost 6, with 10 bases in between. In DNA, the CDR3 is TGTGCCGGTGAGACAGCTGAAGCTTTCTTT. Its protein product is CAGETAEAFF.

This rearrangement joins TRBV2 to TRBJ1-2; D remains unclear. Germline CDR1 reads SNHLY; CDR2 reads FYNNEI. V was shortened by 3 bases and J by 0 bases, with 8 bases between the two germline ends. This CDR3 is built from 14 residues. Here the CDR3 DNA reads TGTGCCAGCAGTGACCTCTCCACTAACTATGGCTACACCTTC. This translates into CASSDLSTNYGYTF.

J is TRBJ1-5 and V is TRBV15; D call uncertain. Germline V gives CDR1 LNHNV, CDR2 YYDKDF (reference sequence). Trimming removed 0 bases at V and 0 bases at J, with 6 bases between. The CDR3 has 15 amino acids. The CDR3 nucleotides are TGTGCCACCAGCAGAGATCCATATAGCAATCAGCCCCAGCATTTT. As protein: CATSRDPYSNQPQHF. The full variable domain, completed using reference TRBV15 and TRBJ1-5, is DAMVIQNPRYQVTQFGKPVTLSCSQTLNHNVMYWYQQKSSQAPKLLFHYYDKDFNNEADTPDNFQSRRPNTSFCFLDIRSPGLGDTAMYLCATSRDPYSNQPQHFGDGTRLSIL.

This chain links TRBV5-6 with TRBJ2-5; the match to TRBD1 covers 10 bases. The J call may be wrong; the DNA end is better matched by TRBJ2-7. This CDR3 is built from 16 residues. Germline lookup yields CDR1 SGHDT and CDR2 YYEEEE. DNA of the CDR3: TGTGCCAGCAGCAGAGCGACAGGGGGCCATCTCTACGAGCAGTACTTC. This gives the protein CASSRATGGHLYEQYF.

This chain uses TRBV13 with TRBJ2-5; TRBD2 matches at 10 bases. This CDR3 spans 16 amino acids. V trimming: 3 bases; J trimming: 1 base; junction bases outside the gene matches: 5. The germline V gene encodes CDR1 PRHDT and CDR2 FYEKMQ (reference sequence). This chain's CDR3 is CASSFRLAGAQETQYF. CDR3 DNA: TGTGCCAGCAGCTTCCGGCTAGCGGGGGCCCAAGAGACCCAGTACTTC. The full variable domain, in which reference TRBV13 and TRBJ2-5 provide the parts outside the CDR3, is AAGVIQSPRHLIKEKRETATLKCYPIPRHDTVYWYQQGPGQDPQFLISFYEKMQSDKGSIPDRFSAQQFSDYHSELNMSSLELGDSALYFCASSFRLAGAQETQYFGPGTRLLVL.

The chain recombines TRBV1 with TRBJ2-5; TRBD2 is the table's D call and was not checked against the DNA. TRBV1 is assigned pseudogene status. This CDR3 comprises 16 residues. CDR3 loop: CTSSQVRDYNQETQYF. The CDR3 coding sequence is TGCACCAGCAGCCAAGTCCGGGACTACAATCAAGAGACCCAGTACTTC.

The V gene is TRBV25-1, the J gene TRBJ2-1; TRBD2 matches 7 bases. This CDR3 comprises 12 residues. Germline V gene lookup returns CDR1 MGHDK and CDR2 SYGVNS. The V and J ends lost 5 bases and 10 bases, in that order; junction bases with no gene match: 5. DNA of the CDR3: TGTGCCAGCAGTTCCGGGGGGAGGGAGCAGTTCTTC. Its translation: CASSSGGREQFF.

This chain links TRBV21-1 with TRBJ2-1; TRBD1, the table's D call, lacks a check against the DNA. TRBV21-1 is described as a pseudogene. The CDR3 spans 17 residues. Here the CDR3 reads CASSKETGRGENNEQFF. CDR3 in DNA: TGTGCCAGCAGCAAAGAAACCGGCAGGGGGGAAAACAATGAGCAGTTCTTC.

The gene calls are TRBV9 and TRBJ2-6; weak D call: TRBD2 (5 bases). The CDR3 loop spans 15 amino acids. The V end lost 3 bases, the J end lost 0 bases, and 7 bases lay between the germline ends. The germline V gene encodes CDR1 SGDLS and CDR2 YYNGEE. The DNA for the CDR3 is TGTGCCAGCAGCGCCGGGGACTCTGGGGCCAACGTCCTGACTTTC. Translation gives CASSAGDSGANVLTF.

This clone turned up a few times. The chain is built from TRBV7-2 and TRBJ2-7, with D perhaps TRBD1 (6 bases). The V end lost 2 bases, the J end lost 1 base, and 15 bases lay between the germline ends. This CDR3 comprises 16 residues. From germline, CDR1 is SGHTA and CDR2 FQGNSA. The CDR3 reads CASSLMAARGSYEQYF. The CDR3 bases are TGTGCCAGCAGCTTAATGGCCGCCAGGGGATCCTACGAGCAGTACTTC.

In this sample, this clone turned up a few times. The rearrangement links TRBV4-2 to TRBJ2-7; D is unresolved. In germline, CDR1 is LGHNA, CDR2 YNFKEQ. The ends were cut back, 2 bases at V and 2 bases at J, with 22 bases in the middle. There are 18 residues in the CDR3. CDR3 amino acids: CASSQSFPQERLAYEQYF. The CDR3 DNA reads TGTGCCAGCAGCCAATCCTTCCCACAAGAAAGATTGGCCTACGAGCAGTACTTC.

This clone was counted a single time. The J gene is TRBJ1-2, the V gene TRBV19; a possible D gene is TRBD1 (6 bases). In germline, CDR1 is LNHDA, CDR2 SQIVND (reference sequence). V was clipped by 3 bases and J by 4 bases, with 9 bases between them. The CDR3 length is 13 residues. DNA of the CDR3: TGTGCCAGTAGTATCGGGGGCGGCTATGGCTACACCTTC. Encoded protein: CASSIGGGYGYTF. Full variable domain (remainder filled in from reference TRBV19 and TRBJ1-2): DGGITQSPKYLFRKEGQNVTLSCEQNLNHDAMYWYRQDPGQGLRLIYYSQIVNDFQKGDIAEGYSVSREKKESFPLTVTSAQKNPTAFYLCASSIGGGYGYTFGSGTRLTVV.

Only a few counts were recorded for this clone. J is TRBJ1-1 and V is TRBV4-1; D gene ambiguous. Germline lookup yields CDR1 MGHRA and CDR2 YSYEKL. Trimming pared 1 base from V and 1 base from J, leaving 10 bases between. This CDR3 contains 15 residues. CDR3 residues: CASSQAIGKNTEAFF. CDR3 sequence (DNA): TGCGCCAGCAGCCAAGCAATAGGTAAGAACACTGAAGCTTTCTTT.

This chain uses TRBV13 with TRBJ1-1; D is undetermined. The CDR3 is made up of 12 amino acids. The germline gives CDR1 PRHDT, CDR2 FYEKMQ (reference sequence). Trimming removed 0 bases at V and 3 bases at J, with 2 bases between. The CDR3 coding sequence is TGTGCCAGCAGCTTAGGGGACACTGAAGCTTTCTTT. Amino acid sequence: CASSLGDTEAFF.

The V call is TRBV6-6, the J call TRBJ1-4; D not resolved. CDR3 length: 16 residues. CDR1 and CDR2 from the germline V gene are MNHNY and SVGAGI (reference sequence). The V gene lost 7 bases and the J gene lost 4 bases, with 19 bases spanning the gap. For the CDR3, the DNA is TGTGCCAGCACCAGACCTAAAATGCGGGGTAATGAAAAACTGTTTTTT. Translating gives CASTRPKMRGNEKLFF.

This chain links TRBV5-6 with TRBJ1-6, with no clear D. Germline V CDR1 and CDR2: SGHDT, YYEEEE. V shed 4 bases and J shed 6 bases, with 17 bases lying between them. The CDR3 contains 16 residues. Here the CDR3 DNA reads TGTGCCAGCAGCAGCCGGGTTTGGATTAGTAATTCACCCCTCCACTTT. This sequence encodes CASSSRVWISNSPLHF.

The chain has TRBV9 and TRBJ1-1; D uncertain. V was pared by 3 bases and J by 4 bases, with 16 bases between. CDR1 and CDR2 (germline): SGDLS, YYNGEE. The CDR3 runs 15 residues. The CDR3 coding sequence is TGTGCCAGCAGCGCCCCCACGGGCCCGGGCACTGAAGCTTTCTTT. Protein: CASSAPTGPGTEAFF.

V gene TRBV5-4 combines with J gene TRBJ2-7; TRBD1 aligns across 8 bases. Trimming took 4 bases from V and 1 from J; bases not matched to a gene: 4. The CDR3 runs 14 residues. Germline V gives CDR1 SGHNT, CDR2 YYREEE (reference sequence). In DNA, the CDR3 is TGTGCCAGCAGCCGCGGACAGGGTTCCTACGAGCAGTACTTC. Its translation: CASSRGQGSYEQYF. Combining the CDR3 with reference TRBV5-4 and TRBJ2-7 gives the whole variable domain ETGVTQSPTHLIKTRGQQVTLRCSSQSGHNTVSWYQQALGQGPQFIFQYYREEENGRGNFPPRFSGLQFPNYSSELNVNALELDDSALYLCASSRGQGSYEQYFGPGTRLTVT.

The chain links TRBV7-6 to TRBJ2-1; D is unresolved. V was cut by 5 bases and J by 2 bases, with 16 bases left in between. CDR1 is SGHVS, CDR2 FNYEAQ, per germline. The CDR3 runs to 16 residues. The CDR3 DNA follows: TGTGCCAGCAGCACGGGCCTCCAGATTACCTACAATGAGCAGTTCTTC. Its translation: CASSTGLQITYNEQFF.

This chain uses TRBV6-5 with TRBJ1-1; 7 nucleotides line up with TRBD1. Germline V gives CDR1 MNHEY, CDR2 SVGAGI. The CDR3 consists of 13 residues. V shed 5 bases and J 7 bases; nucleotides not matched to a gene: 7. The DNA of the CDR3 is TGTGCCAGCAGTGACAGGGTGGGTCTTGAAGCTTTCTTT. Amino acid sequence: CASSDRVGLEAFF.

The rearrangement uses TRBV2 and TRBJ2-7; 10 bases map to TRBD1. Germline V gene lookup returns CDR1 SNHLY and CDR2 FYNNEI. V lost 4 bases and J lost 3; bases outside the gene matches: 9. The CDR3 extends over 16 amino acids. In DNA, the CDR3 is TGTGCCAGCAGTGCGAAGGACAGGGGGTTTGGCTACGAGCAGTACTTC. Translation: CASSAKDRGFGYEQYF.

V gene TRBV19 combines with J gene TRBJ1-5; D perhaps matches TRBD1 (6 bases). Trimming shortened V by 1 base and J by 3 bases, and 7 bases separated the two germline ends. Germline assignment: CDR1 LNHDA and CDR2 SQIVND (reference sequence). CDR3 length: 14 residues. The CDR3 here is CASSIGGHNQPQHF. CDR3 sequence (DNA): TGTGCCAGTAGTATAGGGGGACACAATCAGCCCCAGCATTTT.

The chain carries TRBV5-8 and TRBJ2-7, with D possibly TRBD2 on 7 matching bases. This CDR3 has 16 residues. Trimming removed 4 bases at V and 6 bases at J, with 23 bases between. CDR1 is SGHTS, CDR2 YDEGEE, per germline. The CDR3 DNA reads as TGTGCCAGCAGCCAAGGCGGGGGCGGCCTGTCCGGCGAGCAGTACTTC. Encoded protein: CASSQGGGGLSGEQYF.

The chain links TRBV7-9 to TRBJ2-7; D is possibly TRBD2 (6 bases). The V and J ends lost 3 bases and 2 bases respectively, with 17 bases between them. CDR1 and CDR2 from the germline V gene are SEHNR and FQNEAQ (reference sequence). The CDR3 spans 16 residues. Here the CDR3 DNA reads TGTGCCAGCAGCTTCAGAGGGGAGGCGCCGGCCTACGAGCAGTACTTC. Translation: CASSFRGEAPAYEQYF.

V and J are TRBV4-1 and TRBJ1-2, with 10 bases matching TRBD1. The V segment lost 0 bases and the J segment 1 base; nucleotides outside the gene matches: 8. The CDR3 spans 18 residues. Per the germline V gene, CDR1 is MGHRA and CDR2 is YSYEKL. CDR3: CASSQDGDRGLLNYGYTF. The CDR3 DNA reads TGCGCCAGCAGCCAAGACGGGGACAGGGGACTTCTTAACTATGGCTACACCTTC.